The source of this TCR beta chain is a study of prognosis after radiotherapy for stage I lung cancer listed by TCRdb under 2021. With respect to the entire study: Between early 2018 and early 2019, some 18 patients with stage I NSCLC were enrolled in Nanjing, China. The cohort included about a dozen men and about 6 women, with a median age of almost 75 years and a range of about 53 to 84 years. Peripheral blood TCR beta repertoires were profiled in stage I NSCLC patients before and after stereotactic body radiotherapy, and the study then linked these repertoires to distant failure. All patients were regarded as medically inoperable, because of comorbidities in approximately twelve patients and refusal of surgery in roughly seven patients. Tumor histology was squamous cell carcinoma in over 5 patients and adenocarcinoma in about 12. After SBRT, distant metastases developed in about 20% of the 19 patients at a median of around 7 months, while the remaining 15 patients had no significant progression. SBRT was delivered in 3 to 5 fractions with a biologically effective dose of at least 100 Gy, and image-guided IMRT or VMAT was used for delivery. Stage I lung tumors that were newly diagnosed and primary were found in roughly 15 patients, while about five patients had oligometastatic NSCLC after surgical resection of the primary tumor. A total of approximately 40 blood samples from roughly 20 patients were sequenced, with one sample obtained before and one obtained after SBRT for each patient. SBRT was not combined with any concurrent therapy in any patient. What the study reported, not specific to this receptor: Whether the expanded TCR clones were tumor-specific was not determined. None of the reported P values were adjusted for multiple comparisons. A decrease in unique TCR clone counts was observed after SBRT (median roughly 10,000 before versus some 6,900 after; Wilcoxon paired P=0.011). Post-SBRT Shannon entropy and its change from baseline were lower in patients who developed distant metastases; baseline Shannon entropy was not associated with metastases. Differences in TRBV and TRBJ usage frequencies by metastasis status were reportedly observed in two V genes at baseline and in nine V and two J genes after SBRT. The study was limited by its small cohort and short follow-up, and the findings require independent validation.

A history of other malignancies or of prior chemotherapy or radiotherapy was absent in all patients, and node-negative disease was shown on CT and PET/CT in all patients. About 6.2 milliliters of peripheral venous blood were drawn into EDTA tubes at each of two time points. PBMCs were isolated by Ficoll-Paque Plus density-gradient centrifugation. Right after collection, samples were placed at -80 degrees C and kept there until analysis. CDR1 and CDR2, looked up from the germline V gene, are MDHEN and SYDVKM. Trimming removed 2 bases from V and 6 bases from J, leaving 11 bases between the germline ends. The CDR3 runs 14 residues from the cysteine to the phenylalanine. The read is trimmed to its CDR3 DNA, 42 bases read in frame from base 1. This clonotype has at least ten counts. Its antigen target is currently unknown. No quality values exist for individual bases; no much larger clone is one base distant.

Two rounds of multiplex PCR were performed to amplify the TCR beta CDR3 region from genomic DNA. In the first PCR round, primers specific to each TRBV and TRBJ gene were used, and the primer sequences were filed in Chinese patent CN105087789A. Universal primers were used in the second round of PCR. The Roche High Pure PCR Template Preparation Kit was used to extract genomic DNA from frozen PBMCs. An Illumina HiSeq 3000 was used to sequence the libraries paired-end with 151 bp reads. The original methods were these. CutAdapt was used to remove raw reads lacking the multiplex PCR primer sequences. High-quality paired reads were merged into contigs with PEAR. TRB V, D and J gene segments were assigned to each contig with MiXCR by alignment to reference sequences. To remove sequencing errors, CDR3 sequences were clustered according to base quality and sequence similarity. Shannon entropy normalized by the natural log of productive TCR sequence number was used as the measure of diversity. To get clonality, Shannon entropy was divided by the natural log of the number of unique clonotypes, and that result was subtracted from one. The Youden index of ROC curves was used to select progression-free survival cut-offs for repertoire metrics, and analyses were performed in R 3.5.3. The public reads were reprocessed in TCRdb via fastp at Q25 and MiXCR, keeping in-frame beta chains. CDR3 protein sequences are deduplicated, and each keeps its most common genes and DNA. TCRdb assigned the V and J calls; the authors' analysis was not used. A total of around 20,000 distinct CDR3 sequences appear in this sample, around 37% of them only once. The biggest ten clones account for approximately 54% of the sample.

The sequencing used PBMCs, collected before or after stereotactic body radiation therapy (not recorded which). The TCR comes from a donor over 45 with non-small cell lung cancer. Here the chain combines TRBV28 and TRBJ2-4; no D segment can be confidently identified. The CDR3 protein: CASSLTNPLNIQYF. DNA sequence: TGTGCCAGCAGTTTAACAAACCCCCTAAACATTCAGTACTTC.